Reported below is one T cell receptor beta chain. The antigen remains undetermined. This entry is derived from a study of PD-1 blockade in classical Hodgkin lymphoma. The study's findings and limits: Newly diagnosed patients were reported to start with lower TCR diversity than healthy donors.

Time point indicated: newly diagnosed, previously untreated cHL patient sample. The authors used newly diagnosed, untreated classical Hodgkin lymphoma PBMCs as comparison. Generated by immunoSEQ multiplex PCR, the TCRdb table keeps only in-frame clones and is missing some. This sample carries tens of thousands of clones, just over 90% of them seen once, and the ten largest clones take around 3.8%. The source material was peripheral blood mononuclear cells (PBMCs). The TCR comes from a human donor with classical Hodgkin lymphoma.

Written as DNA, the CDR3 is TGTGCCAGTAGTATGGGGGCCGGGGCCAACGTCCTGACTTTC. Its protein product is CASSMGAGANVLTF. The V gene is TRBV19, the J gene TRBJ2-6; D may be TRBD1 (6 bases). V dropped 3 bases and J dropped 4 bases, with 7 bases sitting between them. Germline V gene lookup returns CDR1 LNHDA and CDR2 SQIVND (reference sequence). The CDR3 extends over 14 amino acids.